The 22 T cell receptor beta chains listed next were all sequenced from one sample in a study of human thymus T cells. Sequenced by immunoSEQ multiplex PCR; TCRdb stores in-frame clones only, minus some. The sample carries approximately 40,000 clones, 94% recorded once. Sequencing used blood. Every receptor here comes from a boy under two years old with a congenital heart defect but otherwise immunologically healthy.

The genes are TRBV7-9 and TRBJ2-2; no reliable D call. Trimming removed 6 bases at V and 3 bases at J, with 5 bases between. The CDR3 extends over 12 amino acids. Germline CDR1 and CDR2: SEHNR and FQNEAQ (reference sequence). CDR3 residues: CASRPYTGELFF. CDR3 in DNA: TGTGCCAGCAGGCCTTACACCGGGGAGCTGTTTTTT.

The V gene is TRBV6-5, the J gene TRBJ1-2; TRBD1 agrees at 8 bases. The V and J ends lost 0 bases and 7 bases, in that order; junction bases with no gene match: 1. The CDR3 is 13 residues long. Germline CDR1 is MNHEY and CDR2 is SVGAGI. The chain's CDR3 is CASSYSRGLGYTF. Here the CDR3 DNA reads TGTGCCAGCAGTTACTCCAGGGGGCTTGGCTACACCTTC.

The chain links TRBV6-5 to TRBJ2-7; the D is unclear. Germline-derived CDR1 and CDR2 are MNHEY and SVGAGI. Trimming removed 0 bases at V and 4 bases at J, with 7 bases between. The CDR3 is 13 amino acids. For the CDR3, the DNA is TGTGCCAGCAGTTACTCGAGAGGTTACGAGCAGTACTTC. It specifies CASSYSRGYEQYF.

V gene TRBV5-1 combines with J gene TRBJ2-7, with TRBD1 matching over 7 bases. The V segment lost 4 bases and the J segment 4 bases; nucleotides outside the gene matches: 11. The CDR3 length is 15 residues. Germline-derived CDR1 and CDR2 are SGHRS and YFSETQ. CDR3 in DNA: TGCGCCAGCAGCCCTACTCCGGGACAGAGATACGAGCAGTACTTC. Translation gives CASSPTPGQRYEQYF.

The chain couples TRBV11-2 to TRBJ1-4; D call uncertain. CDR1 SGHAT and CDR2 FQNNGV come from the germline V gene. The ends were cut back, 6 bases at V and 2 bases at J, with 10 bases in the middle. This CDR3 contains 14 residues. CDR3 residues: CASRPLGTNEKLFF. The CDR3 coding sequence is TGTGCCAGCAGGCCTCTGGGTACTAATGAAAAACTGTTTTTT.

This clone was observed once. The rearrangement joins TRBV6-5 to TRBJ2-7; no firm D call. V was clipped by 0 bases and J by 1 base, with 7 bases between them. This CDR3 has 14 residues. CDR1 MNHEY and CDR2 SVGAGI come from the germline V gene. This chain's CDR3 is CASSYSSSSYEQYF. The DNA of the CDR3 is TGTGCCAGCAGTTACTCGTCTAGTTCCTACGAGCAGTACTTC.

The chain has TRBV19 and TRBJ2-1; 8 bases agree with TRBD2. Germline V gene sequence: CDR1 LNHDA, CDR2 SQIVND (reference sequence). The CDR3 is 15 residues long. After removal of 5 bases from V and 5 bases from J, the junction contained 8 bases not matched to a gene. The CDR3 here is CASSPHGGANNEQFF. Here the CDR3 DNA reads TGTGCCAGTAGTCCCCACGGGGGGGCCAACAATGAGCAGTTCTTC.

This clone was picked up one time. The chain carries TRBV5-1 and TRBJ2-2; TRBD2 aligns across 7 bases. Germline V CDR1 and CDR2: SGHRS, YFSETQ. V lost 4 bases, J lost 0 bases, and 3 bases stayed unmatched. The length of the CDR3 is 15 residues. Written as DNA, the CDR3 is TGCGCCAGCAGCGTAACTAGCGCGAACACCGGGGAGCTGTTTTTT. It is translated as CASSVTSANTGELFF.

The chain uses TRBV25-1 and TRBJ2-3; a possible D gene is TRBD1 (6 bases). V lost 6 bases to trimming and J lost 1 base, with 8 bases between them. The CDR3 length is 13 residues. CDR1 is MGHDK and CDR2 is SYGVNS in the germline V gene. CDR3 amino acids: CASRAGGTDTQYF. The CDR3 DNA reads TGTGCCAGCAGGGCAGGGGGCACAGATACGCAGTATTTT.

The rearrangement joins TRBV7-2 to TRBJ2-3, with 7 bases matching TRBD2. The V segment lost 3 bases and the J segment 2 bases; nucleotides outside the gene matches: 2. Germline V lookup: CDR1 SGHTA, CDR2 FQGNSA. The CDR3 extends over 14 amino acids. DNA of the CDR3: TGTGCCAGCAGCTTGCAGCGGGACACAGATACGCAGTATTTT. Amino acids: CASSLQRDTDTQYF. The entire variable domain, with the rest obtained from reference TRBV7-2 and TRBJ2-3, is as follows: GAGVSQSPSNKVTEKGKDVELRCDPISGHTALYWYRQSLGQGLEFLIYFQGNSAPDKSGLPSDRFSAERTGGSVSTLTIQRTQQEDSAVYLCASSLQRDTDTQYFGPGTRLTVL.

This rearrangement joins TRBV30 to TRBJ1-2; TRBD1 might be the D (5 bases). CDR1 is GTSNPN, CDR2 SVGIG, per germline (reference sequence). Trimming pared 0 bases from V and 7 bases from J, leaving 12 bases between. The CDR3 runs to 13 residues. CDR3 DNA: TGTGCCTGGAGTGTGGGCCAGGGCGGTGGCTACACCTTC. Translation gives CAWSVGQGGGYTF.

This sequence joins TRBV28 and TRBJ2-1, with 7 bases identical to TRBD1. Germline V lookup: CDR1 MDHEN, CDR2 SYDVKM. J gave up 9 bases and V 3 bases, and 8 bases lay outside the gene matches. This CDR3 spans 14 amino acids. CDR3 protein: CASSFPDRHFEQFF. The CDR3 coding sequence is TGTGCCAGCAGTTTCCCGGACAGGCACTTTGAGCAGTTCTTC.

The chain is built from TRBV28 and TRBJ2-5; D gene ambiguous. This CDR3 region has 14 residues. Trimming took 4 bases from V and 3 from J, leaving 12 bases between them. Germline assignment: CDR1 MDHEN and CDR2 SYDVKM. CDR3 nucleotide sequence: TGTGCCAGCAGTTCACCGGATGGGGAAGAGACCCAGTACTTC. This codes for CASSSPDGEETQYF.

This chain uses TRBV28 with TRBJ2-1, with 10 bases fitting TRBD2. CDR3 size: 16 residues. The junction had 5 bases not matched to a gene; V was cut back by 2 bases and J by 4 bases. Germline V lookup: CDR1 MDHEN, CDR2 SYDVKM. CDR3 sequence reads: CASSLGSGGLYNEQFF. CDR3 nucleotides: TGTGCCAGCAGTTTAGGTAGCGGGGGGTTGTACAATGAGCAGTTCTTC.

In DNA, the CDR3 is TGTGCCAGCAGTGAAGCGGGGAGCACAGATACGCAGTATTTT. Its translation is CASSEAGSTDTQYF. The chain links TRBV6-1 to TRBJ2-3; unclear D gene. Germline CDR1 MNHNS, CDR2 SASEGT. The CDR3 totals 14 residues. V dropped 0 bases and J dropped 0 bases, with 4 bases sitting between them.

The chain has TRBV5-1 and TRBJ1-2, with a weak D call TRBD1 (6 bases). CDR1 is SGHRS and CDR2 is YFSETQ in the germline V gene. V shed 3 bases and J shed 8 bases, with 20 bases lying between them. This CDR3 contains 15 residues. CDR3 coding DNA: TGCGCCAGCAGCTCACCCCTTATGACAGGTGCCGGCTACACCTTC. This encodes CASSSPLMTGAGYTF.

The gene calls are TRBV12-5 and TRBJ1-1; TRBD1 is a possible D gene (6 bases). In germline, CDR1 is LGHNT, CDR2 FRNRAP. V dropped 2 bases and J dropped 7 bases, with 14 bases sitting between them. This CDR3 is 14 amino acids long. CDR3 region: CASGLSGASGEAFF. The CDR3 coding sequence is TGTGCTAGTGGTTTGTCGGGGGCCTCAGGTGAAGCTTTCTTT.

V and J are TRBV29-1 and TRBJ2-3; tentative D call: TRBD2 (7 bases). The CDR3 runs to 14 residues. V was cut by 6 bases and J by 0 bases, with 13 bases left in between. Per the germline V gene, CDR1 is SQVTM and CDR2 is ANQGSEA. CDR3 bases: TGCAGCGTGGGTAGGGGGGGAAGCACAGATACGCAGTATTTT. Residues: CSVGRGGSTDTQYF.

Written as DNA, the CDR3 is TGTGCCTGGAGTGGAAAGACAGGGAACAGCAATCAGCCCCAGCATTTT. Its protein product is CAWSGKTGNSNQPQHF. J is TRBJ1-5 and V is TRBV30, with 7 bases that match TRBD1. Trimming removed 1 base from V and 1 base from J; junction bases left unmatched: 7. The CDR3 spans 16 residues. The germline V gene encodes CDR1 GTSNPN and CDR2 SVGIG (reference sequence). Complete variable domain (other parts from reference TRBV30 and TRBJ1-5): SQTIHQWPATLVQPVGSPLSLECTVEGTSNPNLYWYRQAAGRGLQLLFYSVGIGQISSEVPQNLSASRPQDRQFILSSKKLLLSDSGFYLCAWSGKTGNSNQPQHFGDGTRLSIL.

This chain uses TRBV6-5 with TRBJ1-6; no reliable D call. Germline CDR1 and CDR2: MNHEY and SVGAGI. The CDR3 is 15 residues long. V shed 0 bases and J shed 3 bases, with 6 bases lying between them. The DNA for the CDR3 is TGTGCCAGCAGTTACTCTATAGACTATAATTCACCCCTCCACTTT. Residues: CASSYSIDYNSPLHF.

The chain is built from TRBV5-1 and TRBJ2-3; TRBD2 is a possible D gene (6 bases). The CDR3 extends over 16 amino acids. CDR1 is SGHRS, CDR2 YFSETQ, per germline. V dropped 0 bases and J dropped 2 bases, with 13 bases sitting between them. CDR3 residues: CASSLGTWRDTDTQYF. CDR3 nucleotides: TGCGCCAGCAGCTTGGGGACCTGGCGGGACACAGATACGCAGTATTTT.

The gene calls are TRBV6-1 and TRBJ2-7; D not certain. The CDR3 length is 12 residues. Trimming left V 4 bases short and J 4 bases short, with 8 bases between. CDR1 and CDR2 from the germline V gene are MNHNS and SASEGT. CDR3 bases: TGTGCCAGCAGTGGGATATCTTACGAGCAGTACTTC. Encoded protein: CASSGISYEQYF.